What follows is one T cell receptor (beta chain) and its context. Its antigen remains unidentified. This sample is part of a study of cytomegalovirus exposure and HLA in healthy donors. The germline gives CDR1 SGHRS, CDR2 YFSETQ. The CDR3 contains 14 residues. Between the trimmed V and J ends, which lost 0 bases and 2 bases, there was a span of 7 bases. Whole-study results and caveats: An Asian-associated ancestry cluster reportedly showed fewer N-insertions than the approximately 600-donor mean in a later analysis. Overall, approximately 150 TCR beta chains were annotated as cytomegalovirus-associated.

This PCR relied on a set of 60 Vbeta primers and 13 Jbeta primers. Original processing methods: Among the unique TCR beta chains that a later analysis counted, 70 million to 85 million in all, roughly 11 million were shared. Sequencing used immunoSEQ multiplex PCR; TCRdb keeps in-frame clones, though not all of them. Clone size and V and J calls were adopted from that table, with D and trimming inferred from the DNA. The sample shows approximately 110,000 clones, roughly 85% of them seen only once. Material for sequencing was PBMCs. The V gene is TRBV5-1, the J gene TRBJ2-3; D is unresolved. The origin of this receptor is a middle-aged woman in good health and CMV-seronegative. CDR3 in DNA: TGCGCCAGCAGCTTGGATGGCCTCACAGATACGCAGTATTTT. Translation: CASSLDGLTDTQYF.